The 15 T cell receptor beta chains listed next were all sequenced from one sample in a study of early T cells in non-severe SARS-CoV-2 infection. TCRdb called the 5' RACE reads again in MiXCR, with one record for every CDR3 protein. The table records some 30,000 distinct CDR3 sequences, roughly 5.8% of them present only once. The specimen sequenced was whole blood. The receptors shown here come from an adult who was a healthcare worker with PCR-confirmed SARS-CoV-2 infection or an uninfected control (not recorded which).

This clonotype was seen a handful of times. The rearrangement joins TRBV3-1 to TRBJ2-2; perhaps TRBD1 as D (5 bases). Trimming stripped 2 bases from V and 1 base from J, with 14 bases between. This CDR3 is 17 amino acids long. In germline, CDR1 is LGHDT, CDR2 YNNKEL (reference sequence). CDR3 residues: CASSQMQKGKNTGELFF. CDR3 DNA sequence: TGTGCCAGCAGCCAAATGCAAAAGGGGAAGAACACCGGGGAGCTGTTTTTT.

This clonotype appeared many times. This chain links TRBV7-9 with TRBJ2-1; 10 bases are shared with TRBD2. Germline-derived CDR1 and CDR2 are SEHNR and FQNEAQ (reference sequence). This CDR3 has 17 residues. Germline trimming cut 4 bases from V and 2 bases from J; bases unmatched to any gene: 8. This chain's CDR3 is CASSSTFSGRPYNEQFF. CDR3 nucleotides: TGTGCCAGCAGCTCCACCTTTAGCGGGAGGCCCTACAATGAGCAGTTCTTC.

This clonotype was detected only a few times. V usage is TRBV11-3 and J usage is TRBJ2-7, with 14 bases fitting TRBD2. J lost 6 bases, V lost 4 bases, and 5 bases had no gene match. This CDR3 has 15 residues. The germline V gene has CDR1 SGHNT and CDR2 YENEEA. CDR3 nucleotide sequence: TGTGCCAGCAGCTCTGGACTAGCGGGAGGCGGCGAGCAGTACTTC. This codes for CASSSGLAGGGEQYF.

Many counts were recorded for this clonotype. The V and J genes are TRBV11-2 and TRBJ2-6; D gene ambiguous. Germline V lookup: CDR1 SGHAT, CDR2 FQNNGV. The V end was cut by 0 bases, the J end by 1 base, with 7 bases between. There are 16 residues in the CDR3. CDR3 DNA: TGTGCCAGCAGCTTAGAGTTTAGATCTGGGGCCAACGTCCTGACTTTC. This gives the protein CASSLEFRSGANVLTF.

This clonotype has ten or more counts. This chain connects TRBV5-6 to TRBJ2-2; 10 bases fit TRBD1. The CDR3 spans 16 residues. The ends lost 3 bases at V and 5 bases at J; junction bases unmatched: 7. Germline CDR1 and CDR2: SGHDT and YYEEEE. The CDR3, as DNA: TGTGCCAGCAGCTCAACGACAGGGGGCTTGACCGGGGAGCTGTTTTTT. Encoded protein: CASSSTTGGLTGELFF.

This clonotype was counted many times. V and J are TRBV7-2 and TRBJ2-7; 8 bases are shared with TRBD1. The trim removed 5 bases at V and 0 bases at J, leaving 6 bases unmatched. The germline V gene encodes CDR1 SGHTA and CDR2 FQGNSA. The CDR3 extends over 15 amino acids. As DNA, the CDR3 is TGTGCCAGCAGCGTTACAGGACAGGGCTCCTACGAGCAGTACTTC. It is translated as CASSVTGQGSYEQYF.

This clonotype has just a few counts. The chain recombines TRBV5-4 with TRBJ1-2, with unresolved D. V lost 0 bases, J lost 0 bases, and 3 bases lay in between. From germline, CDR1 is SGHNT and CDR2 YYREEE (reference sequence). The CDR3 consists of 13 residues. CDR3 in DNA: TGTGCCAGCAGCTTGGTGGCTAACTATGGCTACACCTTC. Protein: CASSLVANYGYTF.

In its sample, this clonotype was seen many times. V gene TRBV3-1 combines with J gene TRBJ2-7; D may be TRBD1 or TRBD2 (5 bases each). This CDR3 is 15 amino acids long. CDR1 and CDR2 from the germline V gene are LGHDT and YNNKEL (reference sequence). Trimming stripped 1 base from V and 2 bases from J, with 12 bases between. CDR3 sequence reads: CASSQVSGRPYEQYF. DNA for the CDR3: TGTGCCAGCAGCCAAGTTTCGGGACGGCCCTACGAGCAGTACTTC.

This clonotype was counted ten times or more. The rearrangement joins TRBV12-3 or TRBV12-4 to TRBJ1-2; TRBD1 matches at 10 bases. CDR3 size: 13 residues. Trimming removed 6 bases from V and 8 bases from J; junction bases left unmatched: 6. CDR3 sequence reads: CASSLDRGKGYTF. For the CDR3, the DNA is TGTGCCAGCAGCCTGGACAGGGGGAAGGGCTACACCTTC.

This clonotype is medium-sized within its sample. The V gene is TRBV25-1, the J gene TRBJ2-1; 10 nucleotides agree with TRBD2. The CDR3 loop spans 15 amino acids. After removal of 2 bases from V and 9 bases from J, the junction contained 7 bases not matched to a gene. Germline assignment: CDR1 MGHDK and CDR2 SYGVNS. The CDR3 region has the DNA TGTGCCAGCAGTGAAATCGGGACTAGCGAAAGTGAGCAGTTCTTC. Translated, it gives CASSEIGTSESEQFF.

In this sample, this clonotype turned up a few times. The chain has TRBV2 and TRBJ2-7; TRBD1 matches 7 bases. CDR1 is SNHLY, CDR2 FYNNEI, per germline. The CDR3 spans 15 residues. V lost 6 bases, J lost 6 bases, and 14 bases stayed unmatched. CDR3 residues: CASRQTGTRLGEQYF. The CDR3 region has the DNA TGTGCCAGCAGACAGACAGGGACCAGGCTGGGCGAGCAGTACTTC.

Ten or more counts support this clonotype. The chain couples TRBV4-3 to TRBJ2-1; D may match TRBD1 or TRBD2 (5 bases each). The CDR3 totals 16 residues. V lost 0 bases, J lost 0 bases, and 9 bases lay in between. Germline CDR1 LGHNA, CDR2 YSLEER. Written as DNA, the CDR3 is TGCGCCAGCAGCCAAGAGTCAGGGAGCTCCTACAATGAGCAGTTCTTC. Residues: CASSQESGSSYNEQFF.

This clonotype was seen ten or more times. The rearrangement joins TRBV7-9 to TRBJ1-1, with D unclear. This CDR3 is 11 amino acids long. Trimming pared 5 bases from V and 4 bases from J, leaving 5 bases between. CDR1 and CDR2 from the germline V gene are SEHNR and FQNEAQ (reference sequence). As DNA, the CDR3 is TGTGCCAGCAGCCCGGGCACTGAAGCTTTCTTT. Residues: CASSPGTEAFF.

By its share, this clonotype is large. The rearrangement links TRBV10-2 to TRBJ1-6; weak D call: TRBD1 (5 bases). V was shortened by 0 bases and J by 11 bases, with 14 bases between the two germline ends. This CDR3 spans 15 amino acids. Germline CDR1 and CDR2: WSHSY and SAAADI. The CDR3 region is CASSESRGDVAPLHF. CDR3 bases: TGCGCCAGCAGTGAGTCGAGAGGGGATGTGGCACCCCTCCACTTT.

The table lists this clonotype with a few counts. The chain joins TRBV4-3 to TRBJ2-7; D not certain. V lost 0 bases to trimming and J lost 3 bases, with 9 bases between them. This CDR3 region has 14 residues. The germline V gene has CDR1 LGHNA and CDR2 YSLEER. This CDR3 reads CASSQDLNGYEQYF. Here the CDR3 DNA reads TGCGCCAGCAGCCAAGATCTTAACGGCTACGAGCAGTACTTC.